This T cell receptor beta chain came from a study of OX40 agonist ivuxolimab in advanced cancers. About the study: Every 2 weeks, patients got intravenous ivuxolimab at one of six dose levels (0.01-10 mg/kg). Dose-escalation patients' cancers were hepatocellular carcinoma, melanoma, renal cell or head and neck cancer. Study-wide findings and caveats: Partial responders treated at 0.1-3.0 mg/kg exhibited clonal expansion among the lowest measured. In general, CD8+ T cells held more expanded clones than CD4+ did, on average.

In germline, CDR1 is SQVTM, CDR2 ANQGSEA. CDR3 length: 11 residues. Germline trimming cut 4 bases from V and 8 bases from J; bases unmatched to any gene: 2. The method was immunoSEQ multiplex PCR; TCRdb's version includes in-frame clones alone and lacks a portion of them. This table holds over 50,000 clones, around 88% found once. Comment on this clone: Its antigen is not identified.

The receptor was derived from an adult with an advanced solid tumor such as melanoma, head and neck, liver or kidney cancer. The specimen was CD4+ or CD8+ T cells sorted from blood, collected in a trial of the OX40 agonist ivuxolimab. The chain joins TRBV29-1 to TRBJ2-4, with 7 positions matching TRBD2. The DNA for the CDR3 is TGCAGCGTTGGGACTAGTGACATTCAGTACTTC. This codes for CSVGTSDIQYF.